This T cell receptor (beta chain) was captured by sequencing in a study of blood T cells in healthy people across ages. This CDR3 is 14 amino acids long. Deletions cut 8 bases from V and 4 bases from J, with 17 bases between. Per germline, CDR1 MDHEN and CDR2 SYDVKM. This clonotype came up many times. A second about 6 to 12 cycle PCR used barcoded and J-beta primers. Each cDNA was tagged by a template-switch adaptor containing 12 random nucleotides. TCRdb re-called the 5' RACE reads with MiXCR, one entry per CDR3 protein. The data contain some 850,000 distinct CDR3 sequences, around a quarter of them singletons. The sample was also linked to a second study, of T cells of mothers and their children.

Sequenced material: blood. The TCR sequence derives from a boy aged 10-17 years in good health. V and J are TRBV28 and TRBJ2-5; D unresolved. The CDR3 coding sequence is TGTGCCAGCGCCGCTGGACCCCGCCCAGAGACCCAGTACTTC. It codes for CASAAGPRPETQYF.